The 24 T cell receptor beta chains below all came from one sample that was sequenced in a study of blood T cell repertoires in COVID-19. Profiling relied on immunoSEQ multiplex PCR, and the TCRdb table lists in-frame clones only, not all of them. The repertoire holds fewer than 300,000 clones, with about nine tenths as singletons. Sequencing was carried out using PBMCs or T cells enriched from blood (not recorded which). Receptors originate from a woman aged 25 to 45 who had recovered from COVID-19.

DNA for the CDR3: TGTGCCAGTAGTGCGACTATAGGCGGGAGTCTTGGAAGCAATGAGCAGTTCTTC. It encodes CASSATIGGSLGSNEQFF. The chain is built from TRBV19 and TRBJ2-1, with 7 bases lining up with TRBD2. CDR1 and CDR2 from the germline V gene are LNHDA and SQIVND (reference sequence). The CDR3 totals 18 residues. Trimming removed 5 bases from V and 6 bases from J; junction bases left unmatched: 19.

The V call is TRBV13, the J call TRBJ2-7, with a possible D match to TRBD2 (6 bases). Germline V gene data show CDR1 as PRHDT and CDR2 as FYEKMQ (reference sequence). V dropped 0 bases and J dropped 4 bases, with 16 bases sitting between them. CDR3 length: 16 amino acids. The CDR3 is CASSLGSSGVGYEQYF. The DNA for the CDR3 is TGTGCCAGCAGCTTAGGCTCATCGGGAGTTGGGTACGAGCAGTACTTC.

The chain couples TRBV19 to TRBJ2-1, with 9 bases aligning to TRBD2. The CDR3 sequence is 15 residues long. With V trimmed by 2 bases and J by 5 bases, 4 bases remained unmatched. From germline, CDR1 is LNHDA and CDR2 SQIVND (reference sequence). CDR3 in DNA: TGTGCCAGTAGTATACGACTAGCGGAAAACAATGAGCAGTTCTTC. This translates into CASSIRLAENNEQFF.

The CDR3 coding sequence is TGTGCCAGCAAGGGTCGAGTAGCGTCTGACAATGAGCAGTTCTTC. It encodes CASKGRVASDNEQFF. V is TRBV2 and J is TRBJ2-1; tentatively, D is TRBD2 (5 bases). Per the germline V gene, CDR1 is SNHLY and CDR2 is FYNNEI. CDR3 size: 15 residues. V dropped 7 bases and J dropped 5 bases, with 18 bases sitting between them.

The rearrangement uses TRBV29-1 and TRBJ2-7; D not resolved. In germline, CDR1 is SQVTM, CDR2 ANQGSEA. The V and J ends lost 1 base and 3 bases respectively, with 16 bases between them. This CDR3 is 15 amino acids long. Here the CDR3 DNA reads TGCAGCGTTGAAGTAATGACAAGCTGGGTCTACGAGCAGTACTTC. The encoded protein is CSVEVMTSWVYEQYF.

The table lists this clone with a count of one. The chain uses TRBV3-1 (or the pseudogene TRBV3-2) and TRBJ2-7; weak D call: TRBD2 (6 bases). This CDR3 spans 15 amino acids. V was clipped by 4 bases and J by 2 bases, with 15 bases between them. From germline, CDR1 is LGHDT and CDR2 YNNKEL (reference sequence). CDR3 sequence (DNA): TGTGCCAGCAGCCGGTCGGGCGGGATCCCCTACGAGCAGTACTTC. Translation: CASSRSGGIPYEQYF.

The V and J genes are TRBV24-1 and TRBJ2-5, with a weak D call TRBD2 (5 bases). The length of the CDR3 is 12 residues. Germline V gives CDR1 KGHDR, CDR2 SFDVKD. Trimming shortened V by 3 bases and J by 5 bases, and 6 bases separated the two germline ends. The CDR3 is CATSDTRETQYF. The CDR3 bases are TGTGCCACCAGTGATACTAGGGAGACCCAGTACTTC.

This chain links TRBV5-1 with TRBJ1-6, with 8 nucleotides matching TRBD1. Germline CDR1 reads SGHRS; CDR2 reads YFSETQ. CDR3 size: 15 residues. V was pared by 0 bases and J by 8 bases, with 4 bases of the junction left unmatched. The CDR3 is CASSLAGGHYSPLHF. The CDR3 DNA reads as TGCGCCAGCAGCTTGGCAGGGGGCCATTATTCACCCCTCCACTTT.

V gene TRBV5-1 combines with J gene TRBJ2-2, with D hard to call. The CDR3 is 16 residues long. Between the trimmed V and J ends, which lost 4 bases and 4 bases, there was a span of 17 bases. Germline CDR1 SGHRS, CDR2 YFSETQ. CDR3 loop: CASSGDTLRGTGELFF. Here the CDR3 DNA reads TGCGCCAGCAGCGGTGACACCCTCCGTGGCACCGGGGAGCTGTTTTTT.

CDR3 sequence: CASSKQSGIGSYNEQFF. In DNA, the CDR3 is TGTGCCAGCAGCAAACAGAGCGGGATCGGCTCCTACAATGAGCAGTTCTTC. The genes are TRBV7-3 and TRBJ2-1; TRBD2 matches at 7 bases. Germline CDR1 is SGHTA and CDR2 is FQGTGA. The CDR3 covers 17 residues. J gave up 0 bases and V 5 bases, and 10 bases lay outside the gene matches.

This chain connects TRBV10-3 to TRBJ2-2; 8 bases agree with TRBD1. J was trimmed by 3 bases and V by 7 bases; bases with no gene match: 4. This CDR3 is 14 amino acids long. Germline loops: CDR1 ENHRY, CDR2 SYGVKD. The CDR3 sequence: CAITTTGDTGELFF. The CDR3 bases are TGTGCCATCACTACGACAGGGGACACCGGGGAGCTGTTTTTT.

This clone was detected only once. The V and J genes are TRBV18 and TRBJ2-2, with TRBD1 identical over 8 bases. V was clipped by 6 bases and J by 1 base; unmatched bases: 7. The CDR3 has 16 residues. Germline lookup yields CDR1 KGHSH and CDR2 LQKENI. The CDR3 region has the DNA TGTGCCAGCTCTCCATCGACAGGGGTGAACACCGGGGAGCTGTTTTTT. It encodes CASSPSTGVNTGELFF.

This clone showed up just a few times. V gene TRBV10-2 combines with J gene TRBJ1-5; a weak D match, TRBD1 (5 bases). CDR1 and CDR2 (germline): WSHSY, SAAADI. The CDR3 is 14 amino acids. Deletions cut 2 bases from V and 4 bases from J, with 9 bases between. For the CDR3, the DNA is TGCGCCAGCAGTGAGATGACAGAGAATCAGCCCCAGCATTTT. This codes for CASSEMTENQPQHF.

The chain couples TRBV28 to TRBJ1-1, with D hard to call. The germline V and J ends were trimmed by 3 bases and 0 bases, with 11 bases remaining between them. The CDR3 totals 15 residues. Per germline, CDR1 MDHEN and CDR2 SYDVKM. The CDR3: CASSFINTMNTEAFF. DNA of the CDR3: TGTGCCAGCAGTTTTATAAACACCATGAACACTGAAGCTTTCTTT.

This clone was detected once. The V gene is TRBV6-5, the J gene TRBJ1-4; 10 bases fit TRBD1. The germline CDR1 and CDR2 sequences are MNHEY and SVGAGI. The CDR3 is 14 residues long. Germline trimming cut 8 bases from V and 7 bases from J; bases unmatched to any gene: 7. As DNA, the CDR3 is TGTGCCAGCGGTCGGACAGGGGGTAGTGAAAAACTGTTTTTT. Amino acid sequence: CASGRTGGSEKLFF.

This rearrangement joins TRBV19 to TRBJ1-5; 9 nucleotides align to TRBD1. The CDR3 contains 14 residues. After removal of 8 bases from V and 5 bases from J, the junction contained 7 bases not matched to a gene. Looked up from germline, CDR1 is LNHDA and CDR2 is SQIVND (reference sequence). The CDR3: CASSRDRVDQPQHF. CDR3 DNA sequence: TGTGCCAGTTCCCGGGACAGGGTTGATCAGCCCCAGCATTTT.

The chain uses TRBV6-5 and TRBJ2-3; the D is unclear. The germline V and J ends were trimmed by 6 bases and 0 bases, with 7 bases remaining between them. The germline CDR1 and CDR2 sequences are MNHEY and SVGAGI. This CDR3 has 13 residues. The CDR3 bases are TGTGCCAGCAGCGAGATTAGCACAGATACGCAGTATTTT. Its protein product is CASSEISTDTQYF.

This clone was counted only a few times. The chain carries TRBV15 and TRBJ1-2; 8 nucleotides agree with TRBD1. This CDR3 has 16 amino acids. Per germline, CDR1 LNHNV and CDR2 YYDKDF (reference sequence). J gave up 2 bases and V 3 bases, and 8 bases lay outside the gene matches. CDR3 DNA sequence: TGTGCCACCAGCAGGGACAGGGCGTCCTTAAACTATGGCTACACCTTC. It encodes CATSRDRASLNYGYTF.

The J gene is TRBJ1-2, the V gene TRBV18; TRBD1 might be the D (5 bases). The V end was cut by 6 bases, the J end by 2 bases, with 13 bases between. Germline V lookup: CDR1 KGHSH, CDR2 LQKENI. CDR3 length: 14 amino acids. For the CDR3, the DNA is TGTGCCAGCTCCCTCGTCGACAGAAACTATGGCTACACCTTC. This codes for CASSLVDRNYGYTF.

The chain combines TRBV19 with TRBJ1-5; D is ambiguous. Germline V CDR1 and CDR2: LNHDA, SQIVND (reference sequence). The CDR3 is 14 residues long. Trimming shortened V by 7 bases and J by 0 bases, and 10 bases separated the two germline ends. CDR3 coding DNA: TGTGCCAGTAAACAGAGTAATAGCAATCAGCCCCAGCATTTT. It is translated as CASKQSNSNQPQHF.

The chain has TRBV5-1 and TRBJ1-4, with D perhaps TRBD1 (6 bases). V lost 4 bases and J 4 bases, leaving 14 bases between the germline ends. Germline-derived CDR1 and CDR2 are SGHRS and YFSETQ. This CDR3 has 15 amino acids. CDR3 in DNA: TGCGCCAGCAGCCCCGCAGGGGATATTAATGAAAAACTGTTTTTT. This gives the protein CASSPAGDINEKLFF.

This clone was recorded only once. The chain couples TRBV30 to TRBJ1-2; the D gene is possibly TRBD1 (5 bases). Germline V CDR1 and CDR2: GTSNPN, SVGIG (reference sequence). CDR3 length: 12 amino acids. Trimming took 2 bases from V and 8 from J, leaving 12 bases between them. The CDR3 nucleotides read TGTGCCTGGAGTCCCTCAGGGTACGGCTACACCTTC. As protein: CAWSPSGYGYTF.

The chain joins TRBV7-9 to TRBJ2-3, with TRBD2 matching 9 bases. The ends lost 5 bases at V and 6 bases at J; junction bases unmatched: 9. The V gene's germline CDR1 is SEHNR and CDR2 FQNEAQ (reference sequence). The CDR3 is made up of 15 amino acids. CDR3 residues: CASSPTAGGGDTQYF. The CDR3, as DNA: TGTGCCAGCAGCCCGACGGCGGGGGGGGGCGATACGCAGTATTTT.

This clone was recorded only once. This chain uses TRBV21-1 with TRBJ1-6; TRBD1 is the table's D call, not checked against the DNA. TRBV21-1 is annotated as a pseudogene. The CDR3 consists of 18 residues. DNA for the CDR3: TGTGCCAGCAGCAAATTAGGTCTAACAGGGGGCTATGATTCACCCCTCCACTTT. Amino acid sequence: CASSKLGLTGGYDSPLHF.